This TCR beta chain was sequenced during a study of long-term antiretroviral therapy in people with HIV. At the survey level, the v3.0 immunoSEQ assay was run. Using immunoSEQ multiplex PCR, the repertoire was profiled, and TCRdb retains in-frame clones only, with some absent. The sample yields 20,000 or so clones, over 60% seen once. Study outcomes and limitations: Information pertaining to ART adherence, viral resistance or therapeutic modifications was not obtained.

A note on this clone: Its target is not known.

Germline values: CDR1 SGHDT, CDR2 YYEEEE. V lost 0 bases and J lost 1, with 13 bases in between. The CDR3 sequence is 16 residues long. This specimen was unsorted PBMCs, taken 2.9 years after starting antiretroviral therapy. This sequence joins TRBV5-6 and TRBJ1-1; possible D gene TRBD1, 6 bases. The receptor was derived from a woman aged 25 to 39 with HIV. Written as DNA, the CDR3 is TGTGCCAGCAGCTTGGCCCCCCAACAGGGGAACACTGAAGCTTTCTTT. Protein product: CASSLAPQQGNTEAFF.